Below, one T cell receptor (beta chain) is given with its context. This entry is derived from a study of blood T cell repertoires in COVID-19. Germline V gene sequence: CDR1 LNHDA, CDR2 SQIVND (reference sequence). The CDR3 has 16 residues. With 6 bases clipped from V and 5 bases from J, the junction kept 8 bases outside the gene matches. Sequenced by immunoSEQ multiplex PCR; TCRdb stores in-frame clones only, minus some. The repertoire holds tens of thousands of clones, with around 90% as singletons. Sequenced: peripheral blood. This rearrangement joins TRBV19 to TRBJ1-6, with TRBD1 matching 9 bases. This receptor was identified in a man older than 75 with acute or convalescent COVID-19. The CDR3 coding sequence is TGTGCCAGTAGGATACCGACAGGGGGGAATAATTCACCCCTCCACTTT. This gives the protein CASRIPTGGNNSPLHF.